The 27 T cell receptor beta chains below were found in one sample sequenced in a study of cytomegalovirus exposure and HLA in healthy donors. Amplification used 60 Vbeta primers and 13 Jbeta primers. Data came from immunoSEQ multiplex PCR; TCRdb stores just in-frame clones and leaves some out. Among around 80,000 clones listed, around 62% were seen once. The specimen sequenced was PBMCs. Receptors originate from a male donor in good health and CMV-seropositive.

The V and J genes are TRBV9 and TRBJ2-7; maybe TRBD2 (6 bases). Germline assignment: CDR1 SGDLS and CDR2 YYNGEE. This CDR3 is 16 amino acids long. Deletions cut 4 bases from V and 3 bases from J, with 20 bases between. The CDR3 DNA reads TGTGCCAGCAGCCCTCAGGTGGGGGGTTCACACTACGAGCAGTACTTC. Its protein is CASSPQVGGSHYEQYF. Together with reference TRBV9 and TRBJ2-7, the CDR3 gives the full variable domain: DSGVTQTPKHLITATGQRVTLRCSPRSGDLSVYWYQQSLDQGLQFLIQYYNGEERAKGNILERFSAQQFPDLHSELNLSSLELGDSALYFCASSPQVGGSHYEQYFGPGTRLTVT.

This clone was observed a handful of times. V and J are TRBV5-1 and TRBJ2-7; 10 positions agree with TRBD2. From germline, CDR1 is SGHRS and CDR2 YFSETQ. CDR3 length: 19 residues. With 4 bases clipped from V and 1 base from J, the junction kept 17 bases outside the gene matches. CDR3 protein: CASSPSQSGNSGGSYEQYF. CDR3 DNA: TGCGCCAGCAGCCCCTCCCAATCGGGTAATAGCGGGGGGTCCTACGAGCAGTACTTC.

On this clone: The DNA is omitted, as the CDR3 cannot be located on it reliably, and the CDR3 follows TCRdb's listing. The CDR3 reads CASPLRASGGDNTGELFF. This sequence joins TRBV7-2 and TRBJ2-2; the D call of TRBD2 is as the table states it, not checked on the DNA. Germline V gene data show CDR1 as SGHTA and CDR2 as FQGNSA. The CDR3 is 18 residues long, ends included.

The chain recombines TRBV5-1 with TRBJ2-7, with D tentatively TRBD2 (5 bases). CDR1 is SGHRS and CDR2 is YFSETQ in the germline V gene. This CDR3 has 14 amino acids. The V and J ends lost 4 bases and 1 base respectively, with 12 bases between them. CDR3: CASSHGLLSYEQYF. CDR3 sequence (DNA): TGCGCCAGCAGCCATGGACTTCTATCCTACGAGCAGTACTTC.

This clone was recorded a few times. V is TRBV25-1 and J is TRBJ2-5; maybe TRBD2 (5 bases). With 8 bases removed from V and 3 bases from J, the gap between germline ends came to 13 bases. The CDR3 spans 13 residues. CDR1 is MGHDK and CDR2 is SYGVNS in the germline V gene. CDR3 in DNA: TGTGCCAGCGGGGAGAATCCCAAAGAGACCCAGTACTTC. This translates into CASGENPKETQYF.

This clone has a handful of counts. This rearrangement joins TRBV28 to TRBJ1-3; weak D call: TRBD1 (6 bases). Germline CDR1 is MDHEN and CDR2 is SYDVKM. V shed 7 bases and J shed 8 bases, with 21 bases lying between them. The CDR3 runs to 15 residues. The CDR3 here is CASIPGGPPRDTIYF. The CDR3 DNA sequence: TGTGCCAGCATCCCGGGGGGGCCTCCCCGAGACACCATATATTTT.

The genes are TRBV30 and TRBJ1-1; 9 nucleotides line up with TRBD1. From germline, CDR1 is GTSNPN and CDR2 SVGIG (reference sequence). The CDR3 consists of 17 residues. The junction had 18 bases not matched to a gene; V was cut back by 4 bases and J by 6 bases. The CDR3 here is CAWILPRDRVYQPEAFF. CDR3 DNA sequence: TGTGCCTGGATTCTCCCCCGGGACAGGGTATATCAACCTGAAGCTTTCTTT.

The chain links TRBV12-5 to TRBJ2-1, with D perhaps TRBD1 (5 bases). The CDR3 totals 13 residues. The V gene's germline CDR1 is LGHNT and CDR2 FRNRAP. V shed 4 bases and J shed 9 bases, with 13 bases lying between them. The CDR3 coding sequence is TGTGCTAGTGGTTACTCTGACAGCACTGAGCAGTTCTTC. It specifies CASGYSDSTEQFF.

This clone has more than one count but fewer than ten. The chain has TRBV5-1 and TRBJ2-7, with 8 bases aligning to TRBD1. The J segment lost 2 bases and the V segment lost 4 bases, leaving 8 bases of the junction unmatched. Germline loops: CDR1 SGHRS, CDR2 YFSETQ. This CDR3 region has 15 residues. CDR3 in DNA: TGCGCCAGCAGCCCGACCGGGACAGGAGCCTACGAGCAGTACTTC. It yields the protein CASSPTGTGAYEQYF.

The CDR3 here is CASSFPGGSGANVLTF. Written as DNA, the CDR3 is TGTGCCAGCAGTTTCCCAGGGGGCTCTGGGGCCAACGTCCTGACTTTC. This rearrangement joins TRBV28 to TRBJ2-6, with 7 bases fitting TRBD1. J was trimmed by 0 bases and V by 3 bases; bases with no gene match: 2. This CDR3 comprises 16 residues. Looked up from germline, CDR1 is MDHEN and CDR2 is SYDVKM. Based on the CDR3 plus reference TRBV28 and TRBJ2-6, the full variable domain is DVKVTQSSRYLVKRTGEKVFLECVQDMDHENMFWYRQDPGLGLRLIYFSYDVKMKEKGDIPEGYSVSREKKERFSLILESASTNQTSMYLCASSFPGGSGANVLTFGAGSRLTVL.

This clone was seen a handful of times. The CDR3 protein is CASSWDTTGQGALTEAFF. The CDR3 nucleotides are TGCGCCAGCAGCTGGGATACAACGGGACAGGGGGCCTTAACTGAAGCTTTCTTT. The rearrangement joins TRBV5-1 to TRBJ1-1, with 12 bases identical to TRBD1. V lost 3 bases, J lost 5 bases, and 14 bases stayed unmatched. The CDR3 sequence is 18 residues long. Germline CDR1 is SGHRS and CDR2 is YFSETQ. The full variable domain, its missing parts supplied by reference TRBV5-1 and TRBJ1-1, is KAGVTQTPRYLIKTRGQQVTLSCSPISGHRSVSWYQQTPGQGLQFLFEYFSETQRNKGNFPGRFSGRQFSNSRSEMNVSTLELGDSALYLCASSWDTTGQGALTEAFFGQGTRLTVV.

This clone was picked up one time. This chain links TRBV6-1 with TRBJ2-7, with D perhaps TRBD1 (5 bases). Deletions cut 7 bases from V and 3 bases from J, with 16 bases between. CDR1 is MNHNS, CDR2 SASEGT, per germline. The CDR3 contains 14 residues. In DNA form, the CDR3 reads TGTGCCAGCAAATCCATCGACAGAGTCTACGAGCAGTACTTC. It specifies CASKSIDRVYEQYF.

Only one count was recorded for this clone. The rearrangement joins TRBV4-2 to TRBJ2-1; D perhaps matches TRBD2 (6 bases). CDR3 length equals 16 residues. The V and J ends lost 3 bases and 6 bases respectively, with 18 bases between them. Per the germline V gene, CDR1 is LGHNA and CDR2 is YNFKEQ. CDR3 in amino acids: CASSQHSGSLGNEQFF. The CDR3 DNA follows: TGTGCCAGCAGCCAGCATAGCGGAAGTCTGGGCAATGAGCAGTTCTTC.

The rearrangement uses TRBV9 and TRBJ2-2, with 14 bases matching TRBD2. The ends lost 2 bases at V and 0 bases at J; junction bases unmatched: 3. Germline V gene data show CDR1 as SGDLS and CDR2 as YYNGEE. The CDR3 has 18 residues. The CDR3 protein is CASSVRLAGGPNTGELFF. DNA of the CDR3: TGTGCCAGCAGCGTCCGACTAGCGGGGGGGCCGAACACCGGGGAGCTGTTTTTT.

V usage is TRBV19 and J usage is TRBJ2-5, with 10 bases aligning to TRBD1. CDR1 LNHDA and CDR2 SQIVND come from the germline V gene (reference sequence). The CDR3 runs 16 residues. V dropped 5 bases and J dropped 3; count of bases not matched to a gene: 9. The CDR3 is CASSSPGQGLKETQYF. As DNA, the CDR3 is TGTGCCAGTAGTTCCCCGGGACAGGGGTTAAAAGAGACCCAGTACTTC.

The chain has TRBV5-4 and TRBJ2-3, with D possibly TRBD2 on 6 matching bases. The CDR3 is 17 residues long. Germline CDR1 and CDR2: SGHNT and YYREEE (reference sequence). V was shortened by 1 base and J by 1 base, with 16 bases between the two germline ends. The CDR3 nucleotides are TGTGCCAGCAGCTTGCGGTTTTCCTTAGCGGGCACAGATACGCAGTATTTT. Its protein is CASSLRFSLAGTDTQYF. Full variable domain (outside the CDR3, taken from reference TRBV5-4 and TRBJ2-3): ETGVTQSPTHLIKTRGQQVTLRCSSQSGHNTVSWYQQALGQGPQFIFQYYREEENGRGNFPPRFSGLQFPNYSSELNVNALELDDSALYLCASSLRFSLAGTDTQYFGPGTRLTVL.

V usage is TRBV11-2 and J usage is TRBJ1-5; maybe TRBD1 (6 bases). V was clipped by 1 base and J by 3 bases, with 16 bases between them. Looked up from germline, CDR1 is SGHAT and CDR2 is FQNNGV. The CDR3 contains 17 residues. The CDR3 DNA sequence: TGTGCCAGCAGCTTAGGGGGGGGCGCCCCTAACAATCAGCCCCAGCATTTT. This translates into CASSLGGGAPNNQPQHF.

The chain couples TRBV11-2 to TRBJ2-7; D is possibly TRBD2 (6 bases). Trimming removed 1 base at V and 0 bases at J, with 16 bases between. Germline CDR1 is SGHAT and CDR2 is FQNNGV. The CDR3 runs 17 residues. The CDR3 DNA is TGTGCCAGCAGCTTAGCACCCCCGGGACTGAGCTCCTACGAGCAGTACTTC. Translating it yields CASSLAPPGLSSYEQYF.

The CDR3 nucleotides read TGTGCCAGCGGGTTGGGCTTTAATTCACCCCTCCACTTT. Translating gives CASGLGFNSPLHF. The rearrangement links TRBV7-9 to TRBJ1-6, with no clear D. With 8 bases removed from V and 6 bases from J, the gap between germline ends came to 11 bases. Germline V gives CDR1 SEHNR, CDR2 FQNEAQ (reference sequence). The CDR3 is 13 residues long.

The table lists this clone with a few counts. The V gene is TRBV28, the J gene TRBJ2-6; TRBD2 matches at 7 bases. After removal of 10 bases from V and 2 bases from J, the junction contained 5 bases not matched to a gene. This CDR3 is built from 14 residues. Germline V lookup: CDR1 MDHEN, CDR2 SYDVKM. This CDR3 is CATKGRAGANVLTF. In nucleotides, the CDR3 is TGTGCCACCAAGGGGAGGGCTGGGGCCAACGTCCTGACTTTC.

This clone was seen more than once but under ten times. The V call is TRBV29-1, the J call TRBJ1-5; D ambiguous. V lost 4 bases and J lost 4, with 5 bases in between. This CDR3 spans 11 amino acids. The germline V gene encodes CDR1 SQVTM and CDR2 ANQGSEA. This CDR3 reads CSVGGNQPQHF. The CDR3 DNA is TGCAGCGTTGGAGGGAATCAGCCCCAGCATTTT.

Only a few counts were recorded for this clone. The chain joins TRBV6-5 to TRBJ2-7, with 9 bases fitting TRBD1. The trim removed 5 bases at V and 4 bases at J, leaving 6 bases unmatched. Germline CDR1 is MNHEY and CDR2 is SVGAGI. This CDR3 contains 14 residues. This CDR3 reads CASSDPGQGYEQYF. DNA for the CDR3: TGTGCCAGCAGTGACCCGGGACAGGGTTACGAGCAGTACTTC.

The chain has TRBV5-1 and TRBJ2-1; 7 bases align to TRBD1. J was trimmed by 4 bases and V by 5 bases; bases with no gene match: 9. Per the germline V gene, CDR1 is SGHRS and CDR2 is YFSETQ. This CDR3 contains 15 residues. CDR3 loop: CASRPTGQKYNEQFF. CDR3 nucleotides: TGCGCCAGCAGGCCTACGGGACAGAAATACAATGAGCAGTTCTTC.

This rearrangement joins TRBV30 to TRBJ2-5, with 16 bases matching TRBD2. The junction had 8 bases not matched to a gene; V was cut back by 2 bases and J by 5 bases. The CDR3 extends over 17 amino acids. Per germline, CDR1 GTSNPN and CDR2 SVGIG (reference sequence). The CDR3 loop is CAWSQGGLAGGGETQYF. The DNA of the CDR3 is TGTGCCTGGAGTCAAGGGGGACTAGCGGGAGGGGGGGAGACCCAGTACTTC. Using reference TRBV30 and TRBJ2-5 for the parts outside the CDR3, the full variable domain is SQTIHQWPATLVQPVGSPLSLECTVEGTSNPNLYWYRQAAGRGLQLLFYSVGIGQISSEVPQNLSASRPQDRQFILSSKKLLLSDSGFYLCAWSQGGLAGGGETQYFGPGTRLLVL.

A few counts support this clone. V is TRBV7-2 and J is TRBJ1-4, with 9 bases identical to TRBD1. Germline assignment: CDR1 SGHTA and CDR2 FQGNSA. This CDR3 has 15 residues. With V trimmed by 6 bases and J by 6 bases, 8 bases remained unmatched. The CDR3 DNA follows: TGTGCCAGCAGTCCCCGGACAGGGGAGCATGAAAAACTGTTTTTT. Its protein product is CASSPRTGEHEKLFF.

The CDR3 DNA reads as TGTGCCAGCAGTTTTAGAGGGCAGGGGGCCAATCAGCCCCAGCATTTT. This gives the protein CASSFRGQGANQPQHF. This chain joins TRBV28 and TRBJ1-5, with TRBD1 identical over 8 bases. The CDR3 is 16 residues long. The V segment lost 3 bases and the J segment 3 bases; nucleotides outside the gene matches: 7. CDR1 is MDHEN and CDR2 is SYDVKM in the germline V gene.

CDR3 bases: TGTGCCAGCAGTCTAGGGGGTAAGCAGGACGAAAAACTGTTTTTT. As protein: CASSLGGKQDEKLFF. This chain links TRBV28 with TRBJ1-4; TRBD1 might be the D (6 bases). CDR3 length: 15 amino acids. V dropped 5 bases and J dropped 8 bases, with 18 bases sitting between them. CDR1 is MDHEN, CDR2 SYDVKM, per germline.